The 31 T cell receptor beta chains listed next were all sequenced from one sample in a study of PD-L1 blockade in urothelial cancer. Assay used: immunoSEQ multiplex PCR; TCRdb lists only in-frame clones, some missing. This table holds fewer than 75,000 clones, 80% to 90% found once. Source: PBMCs, taken around atezolizumab (anti-PD-L1) treatment. These receptors all stem from an older man with urothelial cancer.

The chain carries TRBV5-4 and TRBJ2-2, with a tentative D call TRBD2 (6 bases). The CDR3 runs 17 residues. V lost 4 bases to trimming and J lost 0 bases, with 16 bases between them. Germline V gives CDR1 SGHNT, CDR2 YYREEE (reference sequence). The CDR3 here is CASSLGTFYTNTGELFF. DNA of the CDR3: TGTGCCAGCAGCCTCGGGACTTTTTATACGAACACCGGGGAGCTGTTTTTT.

The DNA of the CDR3 is TGTGCCAGCAGTGAATTCCCTACCGGGCAGTTCTTC. Residues: CASSEFPTGQFF. This rearrangement joins TRBV6-1 to TRBJ2-1; no clear D gene. The CDR3 totals 12 residues. Looked up from germline, CDR1 is MNHNS and CDR2 is SASEGT. Trimming cost V 2 bases and J 12 bases, with 11 bases left between them.

J is TRBJ2-5 and V is TRBV27, with D possibly TRBD2 on 5 matching bases. In germline, CDR1 is MNHEY, CDR2 SMNVEV (reference sequence). There are 13 residues in the CDR3. Trimming stripped 2 bases from V and 6 bases from J, with 10 bases between. The CDR3, as DNA: TGTGCCAGCAGTTTAGAGGAGCGGCAGACCCAGTACTTC. It is translated as CASSLEERQTQYF.

The J gene is TRBJ2-3, the V gene TRBV5-1; 8 positions match TRBD1. The CDR3 totals 14 residues. From germline, CDR1 is SGHRS and CDR2 YFSETQ. V was pared by 4 bases and J by 5 bases, with 6 bases of the junction left unmatched. As DNA, the CDR3 is TGCGCCAGCAGCAAGCAGGGGGCTATAGATACGCAGTATTTT. The encoded protein is CASSKQGAIDTQYF.

J is TRBJ2-5 and V is TRBV2; possibly TRBD2 for D (6 bases). Germline V CDR1 and CDR2: SNHLY, FYNNEI. This CDR3 contains 16 residues. V shed 5 bases and J shed 5 bases, with 21 bases lying between them. The CDR3 reads CASSPLTAGSGETQYF. CDR3 bases: TGTGCCAGCAGTCCCCTGACTGCCGGGAGTGGGGAGACCCAGTACTTC.

The genes are TRBV28 and TRBJ2-6, with 9 bases aligning to TRBD1. V lost 0 bases and J lost 8; bases outside the gene matches: 14. This CDR3 region has 19 residues. Germline V lookup: CDR1 MDHEN, CDR2 SYDVKM. This CDR3 reads CASSLWDRGVRGPPNVLTF. The DNA for the CDR3 is TGTGCCAGCAGTTTATGGGACAGGGGTGTCAGGGGGCCACCCAACGTCCTGACTTTC.

V gene TRBV5-6 combines with J gene TRBJ2-2, with 13 bases that match TRBD2. Germline V gene sequence: CDR1 SGHDT, CDR2 YYEEEE. The J segment lost 5 bases and the V segment lost 4 bases, leaving 14 bases of the junction unmatched. The CDR3 is 19 residues long. The CDR3 bases are TGTGCCAGCAGCGGCAGGGGACTAGCGGGATCGGTTCGAACCGGGGAGCTGTTTTTT. It encodes CASSGRGLAGSVRTGELFF.

The rearrangement joins TRBV19 to TRBJ1-5; D is unresolved. CDR3 length: 13 residues. Per germline, CDR1 LNHDA and CDR2 SQIVND (reference sequence). V lost 6 bases and J 6 bases, leaving 12 bases between the germline ends. DNA for the CDR3: TGTGCCAGTAGCAACACCGAGGGTCAGCCCCAGCATTTT. Amino acids: CASSNTEGQPQHF.

The V call is TRBV5-1, the J call TRBJ1-1; no reliable D call. Germline V CDR1 and CDR2: SGHRS, YFSETQ. The CDR3 runs 13 residues. V was shortened by 7 bases and J by 2 bases, with 12 bases between the two germline ends. The CDR3 bases are TGCGCCAGCCAGAAAGAGACTAACACTGAAGCTTTCTTT. Its protein product is CASQKETNTEAFF.

The chain uses TRBV10-3 and TRBJ1-2; perhaps TRBD1 as D (6 bases). CDR1 is ENHRY, CDR2 SYGVKD, per germline. Trimming took off 0 bases at V and 8 bases at J, with 13 bases between the two ends. There are 14 residues in the CDR3. The CDR3 sequence is CAISESGARGGYTF. CDR3 nucleotides: TGTGCCATCAGTGAGTCGGGGGCCAGGGGCGGCTACACCTTC.

The chain joins TRBV11-2 to TRBJ2-5; possible D gene TRBD2, 5 bases. The CDR3 totals 13 residues. Germline CDR1 reads SGHAT; CDR2 reads FQNNGV. The V end lost 4 bases, the J end lost 5 bases, and 11 bases lay between the germline ends. The CDR3 region is CASSSSSPETQYF. The CDR3 nucleotides read TGTGCCAGCAGCTCTTCTAGCCCGGAGACCCAGTACTTC.

The CDR3 reads CASSIGGGSGYELTKNIQYF. Here the CDR3 DNA reads TGTGCCAGTAGTATCGGTGGAGGTAGCGGGTACGAACTGACCAAAAACATTCAGTACTTC. The chain combines TRBV19 with TRBJ2-4, with 7 bases matching TRBD2. CDR3 size: 20 residues. V shed 3 bases, J shed 2 bases, and the junction held 19 bases outside the gene matches. Germline V lookup: CDR1 LNHDA, CDR2 SQIVND (reference sequence).

The chain employs TRBV6-6 and TRBJ1-5; 8 bases line up with TRBD1. V dropped 0 bases and J dropped 2; count of bases not matched to a gene: 3. CDR1 and CDR2 (germline): MNHNY, SVGAGI (reference sequence). This CDR3 region has 16 residues. The CDR3 loop is CASSYSAGGGNQPQHF. Here the CDR3 DNA reads TGTGCCAGCAGTTACTCGGCAGGGGGCGGCAATCAGCCCCAGCATTTT.

CDR3: CASSSDRVSYGYTF. The CDR3 nucleotides are TGCGCCAGCAGCTCGGACAGGGTCAGCTATGGCTACACCTTC. The J gene is TRBJ1-2, the V gene TRBV5-1; 8 bases are shared with TRBD1. CDR1 is SGHRS, CDR2 YFSETQ, per germline. This CDR3 is built from 14 residues. The J segment lost 4 bases and the V segment lost 3 bases, leaving 5 bases of the junction unmatched.

The CDR3 is CASSDRGMNGYTF. The CDR3 nucleotides are TGTGCCAGCAGTGACAGGGGGATGAATGGCTACACCTTC. The chain joins TRBV2 to TRBJ1-2, with 7 bases fitting TRBD1. Germline V gives CDR1 SNHLY, CDR2 FYNNEI. The CDR3 runs to 13 residues. The V and J ends lost 3 bases and 6 bases, in that order; junction bases with no gene match: 4.

The gene calls are TRBV27 and TRBJ1-2; unclear D gene. Germline V lookup: CDR1 MNHEY, CDR2 SMNVEV (reference sequence). With 5 bases removed from V and 4 bases from J, the gap between germline ends came to 17 bases. CDR3 length: 15 amino acids. The DNA of the CDR3 is TGTGCCAGCAGTACCCGTAGTCCGCCAACCTATGGCTACACCTTC. Residues: CASSTRSPPTYGYTF.

The J gene is TRBJ1-3, the V gene TRBV11-2; 7 nucleotides align to TRBD1. CDR3 length: 14 residues. Germline values: CDR1 SGHAT, CDR2 FQNNGV. V dropped 5 bases and J dropped 3; count of bases not matched to a gene: 4. The DNA of the CDR3 is TGTGCCAGCAGCGTGACAGGGATTGGAAACACCATATATTTT. It is translated as CASSVTGIGNTIYF. Variable domain in full (rest from reference TRBV11-2 and TRBJ1-3): EAGVAQSPRYKIIEKRQSVAFWCNPISGHATLYWYQQILGQGPKLLIQFQNNGVVDDSQLPKDRFSAERLKGVDSTLKIQPAKLEDSAVYLCASSVTGIGNTIYFGEGSWLTVV.

The chain has TRBV2 and TRBJ2-5, with a possible D match to TRBD1 (6 bases). V lost 4 bases to trimming and J lost 7 bases, with 7 bases between them. In germline, CDR1 is SNHLY, CDR2 FYNNEI. The CDR3 contains 11 residues. Here the CDR3 reads CASSVGGTQYF. For the CDR3, the DNA is TGTGCCAGCAGTGTAGGGGGGACCCAGTACTTC.

The chain joins TRBV6-5 to TRBJ2-5; D unresolved. The CDR3 extends over 14 amino acids. Per germline, CDR1 MNHEY and CDR2 SVGAGI. With 7 bases removed from V and 3 bases from J, the gap between germline ends came to 15 bases. The CDR3 DNA follows: TGTGCCAGCACCTATAACGTCGGAGAAGAGACCCAGTACTTC. Residues: CASTYNVGEETQYF.

The chain couples TRBV9 to TRBJ2-1; possible D gene TRBD2, 6 bases. V lost 7 bases and J 0 bases, leaving 11 bases between the germline ends. Per the germline V gene, CDR1 is SGDLS and CDR2 is YYNGEE. CDR3 length: 14 amino acids. Here the CDR3 reads CASSGSGSYNEQFF. CDR3 DNA: TGTGCCAGCTCAGGTAGCGGCTCCTACAATGAGCAGTTCTTC.

Here the CDR3 DNA reads TGTGCCAGCAGTTGGACAGGCAACTATGGCTACACCTTC. Encoded protein: CASSWTGNYGYTF. The V gene is TRBV6-5, the J gene TRBJ1-2; TRBD1 aligns across 7 bases. This CDR3 spans 13 amino acids. Germline CDR1 and CDR2: MNHEY and SVGAGI. The V and J ends lost 4 bases and 2 bases, in that order; junction bases with no gene match: 1.

This chain connects TRBV14 to TRBJ2-3, with D perhaps TRBD1 (5 bases). CDR3 length: 14 residues. The germline V and J ends were trimmed by 5 bases and 3 bases, with 12 bases remaining between them. Germline V lookup: CDR1 SGHDN, CDR2 FVKESK. The CDR3: CASSYRRATDTQYF. The CDR3 nucleotides read TGTGCCAGCAGCTACCGCAGGGCAACAGATACGCAGTATTTT.

This chain links TRBV21-1 with TRBJ2-1; no DNA check was done on the table's D call, TRBD1. TRBV21-1 is tagged as a pseudogene. There are 16 residues in the CDR3. The CDR3 DNA sequence: TGTGCCAGCAGCACGGAACCGGGACAGGGCATAAATGAGCAGTTCTTC. Amino acid sequence: CASSTEPGQGINEQFF.

The V and J genes are TRBV7-3 and TRBJ2-5, with 9 bases that match TRBD1. The CDR3 spans 14 residues. Germline V gene data show CDR1 as SGHTA and CDR2 as FQGTGA. V lost 5 bases and J lost 2; bases outside the gene matches: 3. In nucleotides, the CDR3 is TGTGCCAGCAGCCAGACAGGGGGGCAAGAGACCCAGTACTTC. This codes for CASSQTGGQETQYF.

This rearrangement joins TRBV5-1 to TRBJ2-5; 7 bases align to TRBD2. The CDR3 runs to 16 residues. CDR1 and CDR2 from the germline V gene are SGHRS and YFSETQ. Unmatched junction bases numbered 10, after V lost 3 bases and J lost 2 bases. CDR3 sequence reads: CASSSAAGDLQETQYF. The CDR3 region has the DNA TGCGCCAGCAGCTCGGCGGCGGGAGATCTACAAGAGACCCAGTACTTC.

CDR3 residues: CASTPKQGSGNTIYF. In DNA, the CDR3 is TGTGCCAGCACCCCGAAACAGGGATCTGGAAACACCATATATTTT. The chain has TRBV27 and TRBJ1-3, with TRBD1 as a possible D gene (6 bases). The length of the CDR3 is 15 residues. V lost 7 bases, J lost 1 base, and 14 bases lay in between. Germline-derived CDR1 and CDR2 are MNHEY and SMNVEV (reference sequence).

The chain is built from TRBV28 and TRBJ1-1; the D gene is possibly TRBD1 (5 bases). Trimming took off 6 bases at V and 3 bases at J, with 14 bases between the two ends. The germline V gene has CDR1 MDHEN and CDR2 SYDVKM. The length of the CDR3 is 14 residues. The CDR3 reads CASRGGYRDTEAFF. DNA of the CDR3: TGTGCCAGCAGGGGGGGGTATCGGGACACTGAAGCTTTCTTT.

The chain couples TRBV5-4 to TRBJ2-3, with D possibly matching TRBD2 (5 bases). The ends were cut back, 6 bases at V and 6 bases at J, with 17 bases in the middle. The germline V gene encodes CDR1 SGHNT and CDR2 YYREEE (reference sequence). The CDR3 is 14 residues long. The CDR3 DNA sequence: TGTGCCAGCAACACCGGAGGACTGATTGATACGCAGTATTTT. Translating gives CASNTGGLIDTQYF.

Notes on this clone: Mismatch with germline at one junction end may stem from a read error. V and J are TRBV20-1 and TRBJ2-5; possible D gene TRBD1, 6 bases. Germline lookup yields CDR1 DFQATT and CDR2 SNEGSKA (reference sequence). The CDR3 consists of 11 residues. CDR3 protein: CSARERQVQDF. The CDR3 DNA sequence: TGCAGTGCTAGGGAGCGACAGGTCCAGGACTTC.

V is TRBV4-1 and J is TRBJ1-1; D remains ambiguous. The V end was cut by 0 bases, the J end by 4 bases, with 15 bases between. Looked up from germline, CDR1 is MGHRA and CDR2 is YSYEKL. The CDR3 length is 16 residues. CDR3 amino acids: CASSQDRGFGATEAFF. CDR3 coding DNA: TGCGCCAGCAGCCAAGATCGAGGTTTCGGCGCCACTGAAGCTTTCTTT.

The chain uses TRBV6-5 and TRBJ1-1; D not certain. V lost 6 bases and J 1 base, leaving 9 bases between the germline ends. This CDR3 is built from 13 residues. Germline V CDR1 and CDR2: MNHEY, SVGAGI. DNA for the CDR3: TGTGCCAGCAGCAAAACAAGGAACACTGAAGCTTTCTTT. Amino acids: CASSKTRNTEAFF.